This TCR beta chain stems from a study of chemoradiotherapy in HPV16-positive cancers. Overall study findings and caveats: During treatment, candidate HPV-specific clones and E7-related motifs expanded in tumor. HPV-specific T cells were functionally defined from only a couple of HPV16-positive patients.

Clones were sequenced by immunoSEQ multiplex PCR, and TCRdb holds only the in-frame ones, with some missing. This sample yields under 20,000 clones, of which roughly 84% are seen a single time; more than 3% belongs to the top ten. This clone was detected a few times. What it binds is not known. Samples were taken several times over chemoradiotherapy. The sample in question was blood, obtained from a patient who underwent chemoradiotherapy. The receptor was derived from a human donor with HPV-associated anogenital cancer.

The CDR3 DNA is TGTGCCAGCACAGCAGGGGAAAACGAGCAGTACTTC. Protein: CASTAGENEQYF. This sequence joins TRBV2 and TRBJ2-7; tentatively, D is TRBD1 (6 bases). Trimming removed 7 bases from V and 5 bases from J, with 12 bases in between. Germline CDR1 reads SNHLY; CDR2 reads FYNNEI. This CDR3 comprises 12 residues. The full variable domain, with the rest looked up from reference TRBV2 and TRBJ2-7, is EPEVTQTPSHQVTQMGQEVILRCVPISNHLYFYWYRQILGQKVEFLVSFYNNEISEKSEIFDDQFSVERPDGSNFTLKIRSTKLEDSAMYFCASTAGENEQYFGPGTRLTVT.